This is a list of T cell receptor beta chains from one sample in a study of patients and donors after allogeneic stem cell transplantation. Via MiXCR, TCRdb re-called the RT-PCR reads, giving one row per CDR3 protein. The sample includes tens of thousands of distinct CDR3 sequences, more than 25% seen only once; the top ten take about 30%. The sample comprised blood, either unsorted or a sorted T cell fraction (not recorded which). Receptor source: a human donor who was either an allogeneic HSCT recipient or a stem cell or donor lymphocyte infusion donor (not recorded which). It is not recorded whose cells these are; they may come from a transplant donor. CDR3s include the opening cysteine and the closing phenylalanine or tryptophan. The D gene is left open where the match is weak. A row's size may be missing; if present it is once, few, many or a size class.

V	D	J	size	DNA	CDR3
TRBV7-2	-	TRBJ1-2	few	TGTGCCAGCAGCTTAGGTCAGGGAGGCTATGGCTACACCTTC	CASSLGQGGYGYTF
TRBV4-1	-	TRBJ1-1	many	TGCGCCAGCAGCCAAGATTTACCCGGATGGACGGACACTGAAGCTTTCTTT	CASSQDLPGWTDTEAFF
TRBV2	-	TRBJ1-5	many	TGTGCCAGCAGCGGGTCCGGCGGCAATCAGCCCCAGCATTTT	CASSGSGGNQPQHF
TRBV6-1	-	TRBJ1-4	few	TGTGCCAGCAGTGAACCGACAGATGTTAATGAAAAACTGTTTTTT	CASSEPTDVNEKLFF
TRBV5-1	TRBD1	TRBJ1-1	few	TGCGCCAGCAGCTTAGACAGGGTAGGAACTGAAGCTTTCTTT	CASSLDRVGTEAFF
TRBV5-1	-	TRBJ1-3	many	TGCGCCAGCAGCTTCGGCGGCTCTGGAAACACCATATATTTT	CASSFGGSGNTIYF
TRBV20-1	-	TRBJ1-2	few	TGCAGTGCTAGGCTACAGGGCTACTCTTCAGAATTC	CSARLQGYSSEF
TRBV6-6	-	TRBJ2-6	many	TGTGCCAGCAGTTACTCGCAGGAGCTGGGCCTGACTTTC	CASSYSQELGLTF
TRBV10-3	-	TRBJ1-6	-	TGTGCCGCTATCCCGGACCCGAATTCACCCCTCCACTTT	CAAIPDPNSPLHF
TRBV6-5	-	TRBJ2-7	-	TGTGCCAGCAGTTACCGGGGACACCTGCGGGAGCAGTACTTC	CASSYRGHLREQYF